These T cell receptor beta chains were read from a single sample in a study of vaccination effects on CD4 cells after COVID-19. These receptors have no identified antigens. Here immunoSEQ multiplex PCR was the method, and the copy in TCRdb shows in-frame clones only, minus some. The sample yields under 45,000 clones, around 67% seen once. Material: CD4+ T cells from PBMCs cultured with HCoV-OC43 spike peptides, obtained before COVID-19 vaccination. The origin of the receptors is a human donor who received a COVID-19 vaccine. Each CDR3 is given with its conserved first and last residue. Each record gives: clone size, V gene, D gene, J gene, CDR3 protein, CDR3 DNA. D genes are given only for firm matches. The size entry is marked missing in some rows and otherwise reads once, few, many or a size class.

>.|TRBV28|TRBD2|TRBJ2-4
CASSLPLASAKNIQYF
TGTGCCAGCAGTTTACCACTAGCGTCGGCCAAAAACATTCAGTACTTC
>.|TRBV14|TRBD2|TRBJ2-1
CASSLLPSGGAVF
TGTGCCAGCAGCCTACTACCTAGCGGGGGGGCAGTCTTC
>.|TRBV28|.|TRBJ1-2
CASSLPGGIKTGYTF
TGTGCCAGCAGTTTACCCGGGGGCATAAAGACTGGCTACACCTTC
>.|TRBV4-1|TRBD1|TRBJ2-7
CASSHRPRDRGAHEQYF
TGCGCCAGCAGCCACCGGCCAAGAGACAGGGGCGCCCACGAGCAGTACTTC
>.|TRBV15|.|TRBJ2-1
CATSRDRSSSYNEQFF
TGTGCCACCAGCAGAGACCGGTCAAGCTCCTACAATGAGCAGTTCTTC
>.|TRBV28|.|TRBJ1-5
CATTAGNQPQHF
TGTGCCACGACTGCAGGGAATCAGCCCCAGCATTTT
>.|TRBV20-1|TRBD2|TRBJ2-1
CSASYLGLAGVEQFF
TGCAGTGCTAGTTATCTGGGACTAGCGGGAGTTGAGCAGTTCTTC
>once|TRBV6-5|.|TRBJ2-5
CASRRRGDQETQYF
TGTGCCAGCAGGAGAAGGGGGGATCAAGAGACCCAGTACTTC
>.|TRBV18|.|TRBJ1-1
CASSPYRQSTEAFF
TGTGCCAGCTCACCATACCGACAGAGCACTGAAGCTTTCTTT
>.|TRBV15|TRBD1|TRBJ1-1
CATSRDWTGSPGTEAFF
TGTGCCACCAGCAGAGATTGGACAGGCTCTCCGGGCACTGAAGCTTTCTTT
>.|TRBV6-2/TRBV6-3|.|TRBJ1-5
CASSPRNQPQHF
TGTGCCAGCAGCCCCCGCAATCAGCCCCAGCATTTT
>.|TRBV28|TRBD1|TRBJ1-1
CASSLLPGQGVAFF
TGTGCCAGCAGTTTATTGCCCGGACAGGGTGTAGCTTTCTTT
>.|TRBV19|.|TRBJ2-7
CASSIDDPSYEQYF
TGTGCCAGTAGTATAGATGATCCATCCTACGAGCAGTACTTC
>.|TRBV5-1|TRBD1|TRBJ2-2
CASSLLGQGASSNTGELFF
TGCGCCAGCAGCTTGTTAGGACAGGGGGCATCTTCGAACACCGGGGAGCTGTTTTTT
>.|TRBV4-3|.|TRBJ1-4
CASSQDKVRSEKLFF
TGCGCCAGCAGCCAAGATAAGGTTCGTTCGGAAAAACTGTTTTTT
>.|TRBV3-1/TRBV3-2|TRBD1|TRBJ1-6
CASSLGQGDSPLHF
TGTGCCAGCAGCCTTGGACAGGGTGATTCACCCCTCCACTTT
>.|TRBV6-1|.|TRBJ1-3
CASSELAAGNTIYF
TGTGCCAGCAGTGAATTGGCGGCTGGAAACACCATATATTTT
>.|TRBV27|.|TRBJ2-1
CASSFRESGSYNEQFF
TGTGCCAGCAGTTTCAGGGAAAGCGGGTCCTACAATGAGCAGTTCTTC
>.|TRBV19|.|TRBJ2-5
CASSQGTQETQYF
TGTGCCAGTAGTCAGGGGACCCAAGAGACCCAGTACTTC
>.|TRBV7-2|.|TRBJ2-7
CASTTWGSPTYEQYF
TGTGCCAGCACCACGTGGGGGTCCCCTACTTACGAGCAGTACTTC
>.|TRBV19|.|TRBJ1-1
CASSMNTGRGTEAFF
TGTGCCAGTAGTATGAATACGGGGAGGGGCACTGAAGCTTTCTTT
>few|TRBV3-1/TRBV3-2|.|TRBJ1-2
CASSQSEIYGYTF
TGTGCCAGCAGCCAGTCAGAGATCTATGGCTACACCTTC
>.|TRBV29-1|.|TRBJ2-7
CSVGGGHYEQYF
TGCAGCGTTGGTGGGGGGCACTACGAGCAGTACTTC
>.|TRBV7-8|TRBD1|TRBJ1-2
CASSPTGGYYGYTF
TGTGCCAGCAGTCCGACAGGGGGCTACTATGGCTACACCTTC
>.|TRBV6-6|.|TRBJ1-4
CASSQGQGTSTNEKLFF
TGTGCCAGCAGTCAGGGACAAGGTACCTCAACTAATGAAAAACTGTTTTTT
>.|TRBV29-1|.|TRBJ1-4
CSVSGLMNEKLFF
TGCAGCGTGTCGGGACTGATGAATGAAAAACTGTTTTTT
>once|TRBV6-5|TRBD2|TRBJ2-3
CASSPSGGTDTQYF
TGTGCCAGCAGCCCGAGCGGGGGGACAGATACGCAGTATTTT
>.|TRBV24-1|.|TRBJ1-5
CATSDSPGVPNQPQHF
TGTGCCACCAGTGATTCCCCAGGGGTTCCCAATCAGCCCCAGCATTTT
>.|TRBV11-3|TRBD2|TRBJ2-1
CASSLQAGVNEQFF
TGTGCCAGCAGCTTACAAGCGGGAGTGAATGAGCAGTTCTTC
>.|TRBV28|TRBD1|TRBJ1-1
CASSYQRGLSAEAFF
TGTGCCAGCAGTTACCAGAGGGGGCTGAGCGCTGAAGCTTTCTTT
>.|TRBV10-3|.|TRBJ1-1
CASGRANTEAFF
TGTGCCTCGGGACGGGCGAACACTGAAGCTTTCTTT
>.|TRBV19|TRBD1|TRBJ1-3
CASRQQGASGNTIYF
TGTGCCAGCCGGCAACAGGGGGCTAGTGGAAACACCATATATTTT
>.|TRBV29-1|.|TRBJ2-7
CSVRRGGDYEQYF
TGCAGCGTTCGCAGGGGGGGAGACTACGAGCAGTACTTC
>.|TRBV10-1|TRBD1|TRBJ1-6
CASTRTGDNSPLHF
TGCGCCAGCACCCGGACAGGGGATAATTCACCCCTCCACTTT
>few|TRBV5-8|.|TRBJ1-5
CASSLVASQHF
TGTGCCAGCAGCTTGGTGGCGTCCCAGCATTTT
>.|TRBV19|.|TRBJ2-3
CASSRTDLRTDTQYF
TGTGCCAGTAGCCGGACAGATCTTCGCACAGATACGCAGTATTTT
>few|TRBV4-1|.|TRBJ1-5
CASSQKFGTKPNQPQHF
TGCGCCAGCAGCCAGAAATTCGGGACCAAGCCCAATCAGCCCCAGCATTTT
>.|TRBV7-9|.|TRBJ1-1
CASSLGGRQTEAFF
TGTGCCAGCAGCTTAGGAGGCAGGCAGACTGAAGCTTTCTTT
>.|TRBV4-2|TRBD1|TRBJ1-5
CASSQEWGQENQPQHF
TGTGCCAGCAGCCAAGAATGGGGACAGGAGAATCAGCCCCAGCATTTT
>.|TRBV5-3|.|TRBJ2-3
CARSLAGACTDTQYF
TGTGCCAGAAGCTTGGCGGGGGCCTGCACAGATACGCAGTATTTT
>once|TRBV7-2|.|TRBJ2-2
CASKEQGETGELFF
TGTGCCAGCAAAGAGCAGGGAGAGACCGGGGAGCTGTTTTTT
>.|TRBV6-5|.|TRBJ2-7
CASSYVSSGFTYEQYF
TGTGCCAGCAGTTATGTATCCAGTGGTTTCACCTACGAGCAGTACTTC
>.|TRBV2|TRBD1|TRBJ1-2
CASSALGQGGGYGYTF
TGTGCCAGCAGTGCCCTCGGACAGGGGGGAGGTTATGGCTACACCTTC
>many|TRBV11-2|.|TRBJ1-2
CASSLEPSGSYGYTF
TGTGCCAGCAGCTTAGAGCCCTCAGGGTCCTATGGCTACACCTTC
>.|TRBV4-2|.|TRBJ1-1
CASSPDAGTWGTEAFF
TGTGCCAGCAGCCCCGATGCGGGGACGTGGGGCACTGAAGCTTTCTTT
>.|TRBV7-5|.|TRBJ2-1
CARTGAAGSYNEQFF
TGTGCCAGGACCGGGGCCGCTGGCTCCTACAATGAGCAGTTCTTC
>few|TRBV11-2|.|TRBJ1-2
CASSLTPAGNYGYTF
TGTGCCAGCAGCTTAACCCCGGCAGGGAACTATGGCTACACCTTC
>.|TRBV7-2|TRBD2|TRBJ2-3
CASSLDLRRLAGDTQYF
TGTGCCAGCAGCTTAGACCTTCGCCGGCTAGCGGGAGATACGCAGTATTTT
>.|TRBV5-6|.|TRBJ2-7
CASSLTTGEQYF
TGTGCCAGCAGCTTGACCACCGGCGAGCAGTACTTC
>.|TRBV5-8|TRBD2|TRBJ2-1
CASSSYRGGSYNEQFF
TGTGCCAGCAGCTCCTATCGGGGGGGCTCCTACAATGAGCAGTTCTTC
>.|TRBV7-2|TRBD2|TRBJ2-7
CASSPAAAGVSFYEQYF
TGTGCCAGCAGCCCCGCAGCGGCGGGGGTATCGTTTTACGAGCAGTACTTC
>few|TRBV29-1|.|TRBJ1-2
CSVEEQGYYGYTF
TGCAGCGTTGAAGAGCAGGGGTACTATGGCTACACCTTC
>.|TRBV2|.|TRBJ1-1
CASSRRQTTNTEAFF
TGTGCCAGCAGTAGAAGACAGACAACGAACACTGAAGCTTTCTTT
>.|TRBV12-3/TRBV12-4|.|TRBJ2-7
CASSLHYEQYF
TGTGCCAGCAGTTTACACTACGAGCAGTACTTC
>once|TRBV5-6|.|TRBJ2-2
CASSWTGRANTGELFF
TGTGCCAGCAGCTGGACCGGCAGAGCGAACACCGGGGAGCTGTTTTTT
>few|TRBV19|TRBD1|TRBJ1-6
CASSTLWTGHNSPLHF
TGTGCCAGTAGTACCCTTTGGACAGGGCATAATTCACCCCTCCACTTT
>.|TRBV19|.|TRBJ2-1
CASRVAMGYNEQFF
TGTGCCAGTAGGGTAGCGATGGGCTACAATGAGCAGTTCTTC
>.|TRBV5-6|TRBD2|TRBJ2-1
CASSLDGGSVYNEQFF
TGTGCCAGCAGCTTGGATGGCGGGAGCGTCTACAATGAGCAGTTCTTC
>.|TRBV2|.|TRBJ1-2
CASSEWQGNYGYTF
TGTGCCAGCAGTGAATGGCAGGGTAACTATGGCTACACCTTC
>few|TRBV18|TRBD2|TRBJ2-7
CASSPGTSGTEQYF
TGTGCCAGCTCCCCCGGGACTAGCGGGACCGAGCAGTACTTC